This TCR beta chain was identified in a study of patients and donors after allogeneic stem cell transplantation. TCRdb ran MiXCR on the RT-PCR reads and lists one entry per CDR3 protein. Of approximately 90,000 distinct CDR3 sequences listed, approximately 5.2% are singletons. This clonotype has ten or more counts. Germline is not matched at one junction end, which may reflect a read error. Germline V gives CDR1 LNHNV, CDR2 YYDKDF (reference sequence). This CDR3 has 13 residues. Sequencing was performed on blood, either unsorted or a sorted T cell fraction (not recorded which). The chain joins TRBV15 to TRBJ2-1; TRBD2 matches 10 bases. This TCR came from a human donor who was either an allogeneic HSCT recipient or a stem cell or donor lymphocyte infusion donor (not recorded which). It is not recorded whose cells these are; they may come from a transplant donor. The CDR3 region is CATSRDPGTSVLF. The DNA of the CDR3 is TGTGCCACCAGCAGAGATCCCGGGACTAGCGTTCTCTTC.